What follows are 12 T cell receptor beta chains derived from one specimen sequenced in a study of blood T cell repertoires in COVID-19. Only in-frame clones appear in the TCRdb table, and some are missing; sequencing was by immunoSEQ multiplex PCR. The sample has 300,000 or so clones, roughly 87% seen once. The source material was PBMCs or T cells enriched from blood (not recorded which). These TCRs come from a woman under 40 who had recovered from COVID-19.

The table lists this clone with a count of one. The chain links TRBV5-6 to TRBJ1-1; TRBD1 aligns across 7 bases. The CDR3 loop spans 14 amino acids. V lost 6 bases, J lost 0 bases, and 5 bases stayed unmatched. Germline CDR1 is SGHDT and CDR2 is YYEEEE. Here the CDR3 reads CASTPGQLNTEAFF. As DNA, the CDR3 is TGTGCCAGCACCCCGGGACAGTTGAACACTGAAGCTTTCTTT. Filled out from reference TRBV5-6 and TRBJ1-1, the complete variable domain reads DAGVTQSPTHLIKTRGQQVTLRCSPKSGHDTVSWYQQALGQGPQFIFQYYEEEERQRGNFPDRFSGHQFPNYSSELNVNALLLGDSALYLCASTPGQLNTEAFFGQGTRLTVV.

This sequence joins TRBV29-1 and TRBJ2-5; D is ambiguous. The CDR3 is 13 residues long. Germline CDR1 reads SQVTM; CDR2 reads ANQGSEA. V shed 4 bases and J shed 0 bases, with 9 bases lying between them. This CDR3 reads CSVVRGYQETQYF. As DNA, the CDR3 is TGCAGCGTTGTTCGCGGATACCAAGAGACCCAGTACTTC.

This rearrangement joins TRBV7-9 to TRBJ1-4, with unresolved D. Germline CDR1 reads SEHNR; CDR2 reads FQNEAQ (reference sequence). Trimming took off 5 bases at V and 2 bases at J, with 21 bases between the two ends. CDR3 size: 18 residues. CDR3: CASSPPAGGLLTNEKLFF. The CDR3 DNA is TGTGCCAGCAGCCCCCCAGCGGGTGGGCTGCTCACTAATGAAAAACTGTTTTTT.

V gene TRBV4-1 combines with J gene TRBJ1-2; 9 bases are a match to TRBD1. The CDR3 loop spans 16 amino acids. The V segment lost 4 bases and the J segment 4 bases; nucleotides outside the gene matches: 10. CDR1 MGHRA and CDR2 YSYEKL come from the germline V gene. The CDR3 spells CASSPSPDRGSYGYTF. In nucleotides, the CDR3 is TGCGCCAGCAGCCCATCCCCGGACAGGGGCTCCTATGGCTACACCTTC.

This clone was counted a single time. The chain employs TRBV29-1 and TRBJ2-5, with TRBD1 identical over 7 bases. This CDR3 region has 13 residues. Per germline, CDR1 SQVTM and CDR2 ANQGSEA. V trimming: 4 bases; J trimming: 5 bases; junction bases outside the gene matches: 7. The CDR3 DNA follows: TGCAGCGTTGTAGACATCAGGGGGGAGACCCAGTACTTC. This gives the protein CSVVDIRGETQYF.

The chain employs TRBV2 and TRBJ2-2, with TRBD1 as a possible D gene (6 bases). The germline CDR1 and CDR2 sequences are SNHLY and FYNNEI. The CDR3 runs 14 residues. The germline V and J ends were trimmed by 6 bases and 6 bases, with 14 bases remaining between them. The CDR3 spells CASRIEQGSGELFF. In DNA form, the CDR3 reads TGTGCCAGCAGAATCGAACAGGGCTCCGGGGAGCTGTTTTTT.

The CDR3 is CASSQGMASRANEKLFF. The CDR3, as DNA: TGTGCCAGCAGCCAAGGGATGGCCAGCCGGGCTAATGAAAAACTGTTTTTT. V gene TRBV3-1 (or the pseudogene TRBV3-2) combines with J gene TRBJ1-4; D gene uncertain. The CDR3 extends over 17 amino acids. Germline V gene data show CDR1 as LGHDT and CDR2 as YNNKEL (reference sequence). Trimming pared 1 base from V and 3 bases from J, leaving 15 bases between.

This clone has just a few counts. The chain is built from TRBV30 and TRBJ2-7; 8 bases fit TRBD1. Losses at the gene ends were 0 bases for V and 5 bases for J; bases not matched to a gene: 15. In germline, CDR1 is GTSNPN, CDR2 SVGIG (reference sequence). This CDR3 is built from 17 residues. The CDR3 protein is CAWSVLPFDRGSNEQYF. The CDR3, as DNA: TGTGCCTGGAGTGTACTCCCCTTCGACAGGGGATCGAACGAGCAGTACTTC.

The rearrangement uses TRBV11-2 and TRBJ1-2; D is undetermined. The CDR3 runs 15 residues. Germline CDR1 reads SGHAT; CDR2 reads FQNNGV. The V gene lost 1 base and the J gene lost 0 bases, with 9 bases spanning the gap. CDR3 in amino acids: CASSLAARTNYGYTF. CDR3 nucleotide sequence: TGTGCCAGCAGCTTAGCCGCCAGAACTAACTATGGCTACACCTTC.

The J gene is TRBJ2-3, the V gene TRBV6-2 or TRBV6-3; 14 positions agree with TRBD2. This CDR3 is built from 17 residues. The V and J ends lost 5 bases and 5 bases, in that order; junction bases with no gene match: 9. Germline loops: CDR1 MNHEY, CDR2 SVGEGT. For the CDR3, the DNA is TGTGCCAGCAGTGCGTCGACTAGCGGGGGGGCACAAGATACGCAGTATTTT. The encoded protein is CASSASTSGGAQDTQYF.

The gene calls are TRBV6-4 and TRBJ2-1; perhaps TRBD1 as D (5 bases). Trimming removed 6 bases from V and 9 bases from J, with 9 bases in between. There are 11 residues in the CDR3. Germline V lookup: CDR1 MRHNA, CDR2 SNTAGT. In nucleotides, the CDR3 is TGTGCCAGCAGCTCAGGGTTTGAGCAGTTCTTC. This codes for CASSSGFEQFF.

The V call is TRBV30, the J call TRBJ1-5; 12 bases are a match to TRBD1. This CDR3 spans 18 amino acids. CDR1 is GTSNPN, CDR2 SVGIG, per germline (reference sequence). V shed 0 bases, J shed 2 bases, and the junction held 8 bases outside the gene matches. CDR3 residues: CAWSVGGQGAFGNQPQHF. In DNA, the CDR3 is TGTGCCTGGAGTGTAGGGGGACAGGGGGCATTTGGCAATCAGCCCCAGCATTTT.